The 24 T cell receptor beta chains below were found in one sample sequenced in a study of blood T cell repertoires in COVID-19. Some clones are missing from TCRdb's copy, which holds only in-frame ones; the method was immunoSEQ multiplex PCR. The sample lists roughly 290,000 clones; approximately 85% were seen once. Sequencing was done on a sample of PBMCs or T cells enriched from blood (not recorded which). These receptors all stem from a man aged 25-45 years who had recovered from COVID-19.

The V gene is TRBV19, the J gene TRBJ2-2; D is uncertain. The CDR3 sequence is 15 residues long. Germline values: CDR1 LNHDA, CDR2 SQIVND (reference sequence). The germline V and J ends were trimmed by 7 bases and 0 bases, with 12 bases remaining between them. CDR3 region: CASTSFVPNTGELFF. As DNA, the CDR3 is TGTGCCAGTACGTCTTTTGTTCCGAACACCGGGGAGCTGTTTTTT.

The V call is TRBV27, the J call TRBJ1-1; 7 positions agree with TRBD1. Germline lookup yields CDR1 MNHEY and CDR2 SMNVEV (reference sequence). J was trimmed by 5 bases and V by 5 bases; bases with no gene match: 11. The CDR3 spans 15 residues. This chain's CDR3 is CASSARQGGSTEAFF. The CDR3 region has the DNA TGTGCCAGCAGTGCCCGACAGGGAGGAAGTACTGAAGCTTTCTTT.

The rearrangement uses TRBV6-5 and TRBJ2-7, with 9 bases aligning to TRBD1. This CDR3 spans 16 amino acids. J was trimmed by 3 bases and V by 2 bases; bases with no gene match: 8. Looked up from germline, CDR1 is MNHEY and CDR2 is SVGAGI. CDR3 loop: CASSYLAGTGNYEQYF. The CDR3 region has the DNA TGTGCCAGCAGTTACCTAGCCGGGACAGGGAACTACGAGCAGTACTTC.

This clone was counted between two and nine times. The rearrangement links TRBV10-3 to TRBJ1-5, with D perhaps TRBD1 (6 bases). Trimming shortened V by 4 bases and J by 2 bases, and 9 bases separated the two germline ends. Looked up from germline, CDR1 is ENHRY and CDR2 is SYGVKD. CDR3 size: 14 residues. Here the CDR3 reads CAISAGDRNQPQHF. The CDR3 nucleotides are TGTGCCATCAGTGCAGGGGACCGCAATCAGCCCCAGCATTTT.

This clone appeared once. The V and J genes are TRBV30 and TRBJ1-6; D unclear. CDR3 size: 11 residues. V was pared by 2 bases and J by 9 bases, with 5 bases between. CDR1 is GTSNPN, CDR2 SVGIG, per germline (reference sequence). The CDR3 reads CAWSRVSPLHF. CDR3 sequence (DNA): TGTGCCTGGAGTCGGGTTTCACCCCTCCACTTT.

The V call is TRBV14, the J call TRBJ1-1; 9 bases fit TRBD1. Per the germline V gene, CDR1 is SGHDN and CDR2 is FVKESK. This CDR3 contains 17 residues. Unmatched junction bases numbered 10, after V lost 5 bases and J lost 0 bases. The chain's CDR3 is CASSSPGQGLLNTEAFF. Here the CDR3 DNA reads TGTGCCAGCAGCTCGCCGGGACAGGGACTTCTGAACACTGAAGCTTTCTTT.

This chain uses TRBV7-3 with TRBJ2-1; 10 positions match TRBD2. The CDR3 length is 19 residues. The V gene's germline CDR1 is SGHTA and CDR2 FQGTGA. V shed 1 base, J shed 6 bases, and the junction held 15 bases outside the gene matches. CDR3 loop: CASSLNLALSGGDANEQFF. The CDR3 nucleotides are TGTGCCAGCAGCTTAAATCTTGCCCTGAGCGGGGGGGATGCCAATGAGCAGTTCTTC.

The chain recombines TRBV6-5 with TRBJ1-1; D is perhaps TRBD1 (6 bases). Germline CDR1 reads MNHEY; CDR2 reads SVGAGI. The CDR3 runs 13 residues. V lost 3 bases, J lost 3 bases, and 8 bases lay in between. The CDR3 loop reads CASSYRTDTEAFF. The CDR3 DNA sequence: TGTGCCAGCAGTTATCGGACAGACACTGAAGCTTTCTTT.

The V and J genes are TRBV10-3 and TRBJ2-3; D ambiguous. V lost 0 bases and J lost 6, with 7 bases in between. Germline-derived CDR1 and CDR2 are ENHRY and SYGVKD. The CDR3 runs to 13 residues. The CDR3 is CAISESQRDTQYF. CDR3 sequence (DNA): TGTGCCATCAGTGAGTCGCAGAGGGATACGCAGTATTTT.

The chain combines TRBV9 with TRBJ1-4; D unclear. CDR3 size: 13 residues. Germline CDR1 reads SGDLS; CDR2 reads YYNGEE. V was pared by 4 bases and J by 8 bases, with 12 bases between. This chain's CDR3 is CASSSSRGEKLFF. CDR3 sequence (DNA): TGTGCCAGCAGCAGTAGCAGAGGGGAAAAACTGTTTTTT.

The chain combines TRBV6-6 with TRBJ2-2; perhaps TRBD2 as D (6 bases). The CDR3 has 14 amino acids. V dropped 0 bases and J dropped 4 bases, with 6 bases sitting between them. Germline V CDR1 and CDR2: MNHNY, SVGAGI (reference sequence). The CDR3 DNA reads as TGTGCCAGCAGTTACTCGGGGGGCACCGGGGAGCTGTTTTTT. Translation gives CASSYSGGTGELFF.

The chain carries TRBV19 and TRBJ1-2, with TRBD1 identical over 9 bases. CDR3 length: 14 amino acids. Germline CDR1 LNHDA, CDR2 SQIVND (reference sequence). J was trimmed by 8 bases and V by 3 bases; bases with no gene match: 7. In nucleotides, the CDR3 is TGTGCCAGTAGTATCGCACAGGGGGCGGGAGGCTACACCTTC. Its protein is CASSIAQGAGGYTF.

The chain employs TRBV5-6 and TRBJ1-2, with 7 nucleotides matching TRBD1. CDR3 size: 13 residues. The junction had 6 bases not matched to a gene; V was cut back by 4 bases and J by 6 bases. Per germline, CDR1 SGHDT and CDR2 YYEEEE. This chain's CDR3 is CASSPGTENGYTF. The CDR3 DNA reads as TGTGCCAGCAGCCCGGGGACAGAGAATGGCTACACCTTC.

This chain uses TRBV27 with TRBJ1-1; D is unresolved. Germline CDR1 MNHEY, CDR2 SMNVEV (reference sequence). This CDR3 has 16 amino acids. V lost 3 bases, J lost 4 bases, and 18 bases lay in between. As DNA, the CDR3 is TGTGCCAGCAGTTTTGAGCGGCCCATTGTCGGCACTGAAGCTTTCTTT. As protein: CASSFERPIVGTEAFF.

The chain joins TRBV11-2 to TRBJ2-3; D not certain. CDR1 SGHAT and CDR2 FQNNGV come from the germline V gene. Deletions cut 3 bases from V and 1 base from J, with 14 bases between. The CDR3 runs to 16 residues. For the CDR3, the DNA is TGTGCCAGCAGCTTCGTATACGGTACGGGCACAGATACGCAGTATTTT. Protein: CASSFVYGTGTDTQYF.

The chain uses TRBV27 and TRBJ1-6, with 8 bases identical to TRBD1. Germline assignment: CDR1 MNHEY and CDR2 SMNVEV (reference sequence). Trimming took 6 bases from V and 7 from J; bases not matched to a gene: 14. The CDR3 sequence is 17 residues long. The CDR3 reads CASRKNKGQGGNSPLHF. The CDR3, as DNA: TGTGCCAGCAGGAAGAACAAAGGACAGGGAGGCAATTCACCCCTCCACTTT.

The gene calls are TRBV5-1 and TRBJ2-7; TRBD1 is a possible D gene (6 bases). This CDR3 spans 14 amino acids. The V gene lost 4 bases and the J gene lost 1 base, with 12 bases spanning the gap. Germline V CDR1 and CDR2: SGHRS, YFSETQ. CDR3: CASSTRQVSYEQYF. Here the CDR3 DNA reads TGCGCCAGCAGCACCCGACAGGTTTCCTACGAGCAGTACTTC.

This chain joins TRBV10-3 and TRBJ2-3; 12 positions match TRBD2. V shed 6 bases and J 2 bases; nucleotides not matched to a gene: 3. The CDR3 has 15 amino acids. CDR1 ENHRY and CDR2 SYGVKD come from the germline V gene. CDR3 residues: CAIRLAGGLTDTQYF. The CDR3 nucleotides are TGTGCCATCAGACTAGCGGGGGGACTCACAGATACGCAGTATTTT.

The V and J genes are TRBV6-5 and TRBJ1-5; the match to TRBD1 covers 8 bases. The germline V gene encodes CDR1 MNHEY and CDR2 SVGAGI. V was pared by 5 bases and J by 3 bases, with 6 bases of the junction left unmatched. The CDR3 sequence is 15 residues long. For the CDR3, the DNA is TGTGCCAGCAGTAGCGGACAGGGATTCAATCAGCCCCAGCATTTT. Translated: CASSSGQGFNQPQHF.

This chain links TRBV30 with TRBJ1-1, with a weak D call TRBD1 (5 bases). The CDR3 is 11 residues long. V lost 4 bases, J lost 11 bases, and 14 bases lay in between. Germline values: CDR1 GTSNPN, CDR2 SVGIG (reference sequence). CDR3 DNA sequence: TGTGCCTGGACCTCTTTAGGGGCGGCTTTCTTT. Translated: CAWTSLGAAFF.

The chain couples TRBV5-1 to TRBJ2-3, with 9 nucleotides matching TRBD1. V shed 4 bases, J shed 4 bases, and the junction held 4 bases outside the gene matches. The CDR3 has 14 residues. Germline lookup yields CDR1 SGHRS and CDR2 YFSETQ. The CDR3 here is CASSPGTGPDTQYF. In DNA, the CDR3 is TGCGCCAGCAGCCCCGGGACAGGGCCAGATACGCAGTATTTT.

This chain joins TRBV2 and TRBJ2-5, with D hard to call. Trimming pared 1 base from V and 5 bases from J, leaving 8 bases between. The CDR3 contains 13 residues. In germline, CDR1 is SNHLY, CDR2 FYNNEI. The CDR3 spells CASSEGYTETQYF. The CDR3 DNA follows: TGTGCCAGCAGTGAAGGATACACGGAGACCCAGTACTTC.

A few counts support this clone. The rearrangement links TRBV5-1 to TRBJ2-3; TRBD2 agrees at 9 bases. Unmatched junction bases numbered 9, after V lost 7 bases and J lost 6 bases. Germline assignment: CDR1 SGHRS and CDR2 YFSETQ. The CDR3 length is 14 residues. The CDR3 nucleotides read TGCGCCAGCTGTGGGGGACTAGCAAACGATACGCAGTATTTT. Amino acid sequence: CASCGGLANDTQYF.

The CDR3 spells CASSSQGNTEAFF. In DNA form, the CDR3 reads TGTGCCAGCAGTAGTCAGGGGAACACTGAAGCTTTCTTT. The chain has TRBV6-5 and TRBJ1-1; possibly TRBD1 for D (5 bases). The CDR3 loop spans 13 amino acids. Per germline, CDR1 MNHEY and CDR2 SVGAGI. V lost 5 bases and J lost 1, with 8 bases in between.